The next 8 T cell receptor beta chains were all read from a single sample in a study of blood T cell repertoires in COVID-19. Repertoires were generated with immunoSEQ multiplex PCR, while TCRdb's copy carries only in-frame clones and drops some. The sample holds hundreds of thousands of clones; 80% to 90% are singletons and the top ten take 2.6%. The sequencing sample was made of PBMCs or T cells enriched from blood (not recorded which). All receptors come from a woman in her 30s with acute COVID-19.

The CDR3, as DNA: TGTGCTAGTGGTTTGGTAATGGACACCAGCCATCAGCCCCAGCATTTT. This translates into CASGLVMDTSHQPQHF. The J gene is TRBJ1-5, the V gene TRBV12-5, with a weak D call TRBD1 (5 bases). The CDR3 totals 16 residues. Germline V gene sequence: CDR1 LGHNT, CDR2 FRNRAP. V dropped 0 bases and J dropped 5 bases, with 14 bases sitting between them. The entire variable domain, with the rest obtained from reference TRBV12-5 and TRBJ1-5, is as follows: DARVTQTPRHKVTEMGQEVTMRCQPILGHNTVFWYRQTMMQGLELLAYFRNRAPLDDSGMPKDRFSAEMPDATLATLKIQPSEPRDSAVYFCASGLVMDTSHQPQHFGDGTRLSIL.

The chain is built from TRBV18 and TRBJ2-4; D is unresolved. The CDR3 has 16 amino acids. Germline V gene lookup returns CDR1 KGHSH and CDR2 LQKENI. Trimming pared 5 bases from V and 0 bases from J, leaving 14 bases between. CDR3 nucleotide sequence: TGTGCCAGCTCAAGTCTCGACACCTTAGCCAAAAACATTCAGTACTTC. This translates into CASSSLDTLAKNIQYF. The full variable domain, with the rest looked up from reference TRBV18 and TRBJ2-4, is NAGVMQNPRHLVRRRGQEARLRCSPMKGHSHVYWYRQLPEEGLKFMVYLQKENIIDESGMPKERFSAEFPKEGPSILRIQQVVRGDSAAYFCASSSLDTLAKNIQYFGAGTRLSVL.

The CDR3 nucleotides read TGTGCCAGCAGTTTTGGAGGGGCCAATCAGCCCCAGCATTTT. Translation: CASSFGGANQPQHF. This chain links TRBV27 with TRBJ1-5, with a weak D call TRBD1 (5 bases). The CDR3 runs to 14 residues. Trimming cost V 3 bases and J 3 bases, with 9 bases left between them. Germline V gene lookup returns CDR1 MNHEY and CDR2 SMNVEV (reference sequence).

This rearrangement joins TRBV5-1 to TRBJ2-1; 7 positions match TRBD1. Losses at the gene ends were 4 bases for V and 0 bases for J; bases not matched to a gene: 4. Germline lookup yields CDR1 SGHRS and CDR2 YFSETQ. CDR3 size: 15 residues. CDR3 sequence: CASSPWTGSYNEQFF. As DNA, the CDR3 is TGCGCCAGCAGCCCTTGGACAGGCTCCTACAATGAGCAGTTCTTC.

The chain recombines TRBV29-1 with TRBJ2-5; a possible D gene is TRBD1 (6 bases). Trimming stripped 5 bases from V and 6 bases from J, with 19 bases between. The length of the CDR3 is 14 residues. Looked up from germline, CDR1 is SQVTM and CDR2 is ANQGSEA. In DNA form, the CDR3 reads TGCAGCGTTCTGGGGGCCGGGCGTGCACAGACCCAGTACTTC. Translation: CSVLGAGRAQTQYF.

The table lists this clone with a count of one. The chain is built from TRBV6-5 and TRBJ1-3; perhaps TRBD1 as D (5 bases). V shed 2 bases and J shed 0 bases, with 8 bases lying between them. The CDR3 is 15 residues long. Germline-derived CDR1 and CDR2 are MNHEY and SVGAGI. In DNA, the CDR3 is TGTGCCAGCAGTTACCAGGGCCCCTCTGGAAACACCATATATTTT. Translated, it gives CASSYQGPSGNTIYF.

V usage is TRBV29-1 and J usage is TRBJ1-1; 7 nucleotides align to TRBD1. Germline values: CDR1 SQVTM, CDR2 ANQGSEA. V shed 2 bases, J shed 6 bases, and the junction held 15 bases outside the gene matches. The CDR3 has 16 amino acids. CDR3 in DNA: TGCAGCGTTGAACGACCAGAACTGACAGGGACCCCTGAAGCTTTCTTT. Encoded protein: CSVERPELTGTPEAFF.

V gene TRBV19 combines with J gene TRBJ2-7; TRBD1 is a possible D gene (6 bases). Trimming removed 0 bases at V and 3 bases at J, with 12 bases between. Per germline, CDR1 LNHDA and CDR2 SQIVND (reference sequence). This CDR3 spans 15 amino acids. The CDR3 sequence: CASSIEGTPFYEQYF. CDR3 in DNA: TGTGCCAGTAGTATAGAGGGGACACCCTTCTACGAGCAGTACTTC.